This TCR beta chain was found in a study of blood T cell repertoires in COVID-19. This table comes from immunoSEQ multiplex PCR, and its TCRdb copy is limited to in-frame clones, with some not included. The table records roughly 140,000 clones, 65% to 80% of them present only once. The receptor's source is a man in his sixties with acute or convalescent COVID-19. The sample taken for sequencing was peripheral blood.

Written as DNA, the CDR3 is TGTGCCAGTAGCCCAGGGGGCGAACTAGCGGGAGTACTCTCCTACGAGCAGTACTTC. As protein: CASSPGGELAGVLSYEQYF. This sequence joins TRBV19 and TRBJ2-7; the match to TRBD2 covers 11 bases. V shed 6 bases and J 0 bases; nucleotides not matched to a gene: 16. CDR1 is LNHDA and CDR2 is SQIVND in the germline V gene (reference sequence). The CDR3 covers 19 residues.